This T cell receptor beta chain originates from a study of blood T cell repertoires in COVID-19. On the study more broadly: Acute-phase and convalescent COVID-19 samples originated in the United States, Italy and Spain.

Cohort placement rested on clinical history that participants reported themselves. Before being deemed recovered, Cohort 3 donors had two negative PCRs, clearance, or symptom resolution. Original handling: Reference gene primer amplification gave nucleated cell count estimates. Using immunoSEQ multiplex PCR, the repertoire was profiled, and TCRdb retains in-frame clones only, with some absent. The DNA gave D and trimming, while V, J and clone size come from that table. The table has under 300,000 clones, over 80% seen once; the top ten hold 1.5% to 2%. Trimming cost V 10 bases and J 0 bases, with 10 bases left between them. Germline CDR1 MNHEY, CDR2 SMNVEV (reference sequence). The CDR3 spans 13 residues.

The clonotype originates from a young woman who had recovered from COVID-19. The sequenced sample consisted of PBMCs or T cells enriched from blood (not recorded which). The rearrangement uses TRBV27 and TRBJ2-1; D perhaps matches TRBD2 (6 bases). CDR3 bases: TGTGCCATCACGACTAGCTCCTACAATGAGCAGTTCTTC. It yields the protein CAITTSSYNEQFF.